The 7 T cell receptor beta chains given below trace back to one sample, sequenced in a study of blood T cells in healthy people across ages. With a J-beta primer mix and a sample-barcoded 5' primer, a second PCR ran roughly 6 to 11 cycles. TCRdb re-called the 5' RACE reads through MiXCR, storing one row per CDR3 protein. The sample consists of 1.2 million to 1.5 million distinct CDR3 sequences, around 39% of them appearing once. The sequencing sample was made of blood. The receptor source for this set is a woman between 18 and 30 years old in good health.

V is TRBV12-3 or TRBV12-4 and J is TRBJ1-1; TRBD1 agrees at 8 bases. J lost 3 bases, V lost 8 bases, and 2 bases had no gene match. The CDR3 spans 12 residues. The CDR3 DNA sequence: TGTGCCAGCGGACAGGGATACACTGAAGCTTTCTTT. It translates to CASGQGYTEAFF.

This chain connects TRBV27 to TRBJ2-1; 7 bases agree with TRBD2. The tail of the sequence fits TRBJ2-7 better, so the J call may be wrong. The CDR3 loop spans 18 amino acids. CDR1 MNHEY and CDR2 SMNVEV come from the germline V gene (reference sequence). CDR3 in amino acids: CASFRGAGVSGSYNEQYF. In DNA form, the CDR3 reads TGTGCCAGCTTCCGAGGGGCGGGAGTAAGTGGATCCTACAATGAGCAGTACTTC.

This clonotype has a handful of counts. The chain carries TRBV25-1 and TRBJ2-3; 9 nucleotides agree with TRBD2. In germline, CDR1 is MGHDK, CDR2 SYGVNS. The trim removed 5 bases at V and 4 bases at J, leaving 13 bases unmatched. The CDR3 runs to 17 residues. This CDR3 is CASSLYSGGGAADTQYF. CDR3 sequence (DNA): TGTGCCAGCAGTCTATATAGCGGGGGCGGGGCTGCAGATACGCAGTATTTT.

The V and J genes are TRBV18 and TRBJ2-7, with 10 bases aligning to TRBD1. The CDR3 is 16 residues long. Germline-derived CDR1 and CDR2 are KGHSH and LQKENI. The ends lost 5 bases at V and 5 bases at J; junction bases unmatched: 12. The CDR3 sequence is CASSWKVGQGTNEQYF. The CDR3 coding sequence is TGTGCCAGCTCATGGAAAGTGGGACAGGGGACGAACGAGCAGTACTTC.

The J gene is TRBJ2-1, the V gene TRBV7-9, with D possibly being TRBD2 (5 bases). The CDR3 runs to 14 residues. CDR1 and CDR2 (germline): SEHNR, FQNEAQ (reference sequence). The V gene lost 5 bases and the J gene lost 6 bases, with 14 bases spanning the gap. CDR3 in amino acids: CASSGSLVPNEQFF. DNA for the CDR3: TGTGCCAGCAGCGGTTCACTAGTCCCCAATGAGCAGTTCTTC.

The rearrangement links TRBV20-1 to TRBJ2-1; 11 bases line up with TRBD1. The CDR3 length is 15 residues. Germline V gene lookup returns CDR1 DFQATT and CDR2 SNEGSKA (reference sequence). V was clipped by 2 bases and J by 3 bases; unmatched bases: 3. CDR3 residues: CSARTGTGGYNEQFF. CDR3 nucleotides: TGCAGTGCTAGAACCGGGACAGGGGGCTACAATGAGCAGTTCTTC.

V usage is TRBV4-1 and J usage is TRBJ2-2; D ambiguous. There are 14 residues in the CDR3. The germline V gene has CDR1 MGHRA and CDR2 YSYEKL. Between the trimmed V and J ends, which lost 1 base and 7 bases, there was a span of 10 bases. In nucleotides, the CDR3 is TGCGCCAGCAGCCAAGTCCCCGAGGACGGGGAGCTGTTTTTT. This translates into CASSQVPEDGELFF.